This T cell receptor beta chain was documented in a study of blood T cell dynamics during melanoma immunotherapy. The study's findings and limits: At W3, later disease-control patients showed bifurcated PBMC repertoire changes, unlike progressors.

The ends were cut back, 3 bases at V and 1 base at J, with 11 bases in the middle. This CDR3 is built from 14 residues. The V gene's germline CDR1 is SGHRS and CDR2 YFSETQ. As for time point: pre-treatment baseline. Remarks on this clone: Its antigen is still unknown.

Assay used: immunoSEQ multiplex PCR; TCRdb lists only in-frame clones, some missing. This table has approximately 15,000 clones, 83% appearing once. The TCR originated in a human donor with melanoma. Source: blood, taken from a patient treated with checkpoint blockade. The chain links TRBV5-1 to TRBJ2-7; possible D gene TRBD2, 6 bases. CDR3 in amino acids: CASSWAGTSYEQYF. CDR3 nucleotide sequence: TGCGCCAGCAGCTGGGCGGGAACATCCTACGAGCAGTACTTC.